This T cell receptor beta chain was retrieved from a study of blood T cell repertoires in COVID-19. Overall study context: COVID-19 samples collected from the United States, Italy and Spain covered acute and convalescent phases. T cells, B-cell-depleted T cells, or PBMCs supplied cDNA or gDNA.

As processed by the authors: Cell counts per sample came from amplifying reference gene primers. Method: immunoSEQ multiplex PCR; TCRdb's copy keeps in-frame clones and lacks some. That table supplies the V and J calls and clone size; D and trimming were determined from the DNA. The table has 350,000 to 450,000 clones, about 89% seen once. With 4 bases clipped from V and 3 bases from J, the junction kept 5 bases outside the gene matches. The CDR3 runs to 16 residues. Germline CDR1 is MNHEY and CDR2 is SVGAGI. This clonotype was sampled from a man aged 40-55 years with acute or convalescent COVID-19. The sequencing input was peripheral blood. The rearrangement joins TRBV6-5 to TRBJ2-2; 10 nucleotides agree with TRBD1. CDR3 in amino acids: CASSSTGGRDTGELFF. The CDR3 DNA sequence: TGTGCCAGCAGTTCGACAGGGGGCCGTGACACCGGGGAGCTGTTTTTT.